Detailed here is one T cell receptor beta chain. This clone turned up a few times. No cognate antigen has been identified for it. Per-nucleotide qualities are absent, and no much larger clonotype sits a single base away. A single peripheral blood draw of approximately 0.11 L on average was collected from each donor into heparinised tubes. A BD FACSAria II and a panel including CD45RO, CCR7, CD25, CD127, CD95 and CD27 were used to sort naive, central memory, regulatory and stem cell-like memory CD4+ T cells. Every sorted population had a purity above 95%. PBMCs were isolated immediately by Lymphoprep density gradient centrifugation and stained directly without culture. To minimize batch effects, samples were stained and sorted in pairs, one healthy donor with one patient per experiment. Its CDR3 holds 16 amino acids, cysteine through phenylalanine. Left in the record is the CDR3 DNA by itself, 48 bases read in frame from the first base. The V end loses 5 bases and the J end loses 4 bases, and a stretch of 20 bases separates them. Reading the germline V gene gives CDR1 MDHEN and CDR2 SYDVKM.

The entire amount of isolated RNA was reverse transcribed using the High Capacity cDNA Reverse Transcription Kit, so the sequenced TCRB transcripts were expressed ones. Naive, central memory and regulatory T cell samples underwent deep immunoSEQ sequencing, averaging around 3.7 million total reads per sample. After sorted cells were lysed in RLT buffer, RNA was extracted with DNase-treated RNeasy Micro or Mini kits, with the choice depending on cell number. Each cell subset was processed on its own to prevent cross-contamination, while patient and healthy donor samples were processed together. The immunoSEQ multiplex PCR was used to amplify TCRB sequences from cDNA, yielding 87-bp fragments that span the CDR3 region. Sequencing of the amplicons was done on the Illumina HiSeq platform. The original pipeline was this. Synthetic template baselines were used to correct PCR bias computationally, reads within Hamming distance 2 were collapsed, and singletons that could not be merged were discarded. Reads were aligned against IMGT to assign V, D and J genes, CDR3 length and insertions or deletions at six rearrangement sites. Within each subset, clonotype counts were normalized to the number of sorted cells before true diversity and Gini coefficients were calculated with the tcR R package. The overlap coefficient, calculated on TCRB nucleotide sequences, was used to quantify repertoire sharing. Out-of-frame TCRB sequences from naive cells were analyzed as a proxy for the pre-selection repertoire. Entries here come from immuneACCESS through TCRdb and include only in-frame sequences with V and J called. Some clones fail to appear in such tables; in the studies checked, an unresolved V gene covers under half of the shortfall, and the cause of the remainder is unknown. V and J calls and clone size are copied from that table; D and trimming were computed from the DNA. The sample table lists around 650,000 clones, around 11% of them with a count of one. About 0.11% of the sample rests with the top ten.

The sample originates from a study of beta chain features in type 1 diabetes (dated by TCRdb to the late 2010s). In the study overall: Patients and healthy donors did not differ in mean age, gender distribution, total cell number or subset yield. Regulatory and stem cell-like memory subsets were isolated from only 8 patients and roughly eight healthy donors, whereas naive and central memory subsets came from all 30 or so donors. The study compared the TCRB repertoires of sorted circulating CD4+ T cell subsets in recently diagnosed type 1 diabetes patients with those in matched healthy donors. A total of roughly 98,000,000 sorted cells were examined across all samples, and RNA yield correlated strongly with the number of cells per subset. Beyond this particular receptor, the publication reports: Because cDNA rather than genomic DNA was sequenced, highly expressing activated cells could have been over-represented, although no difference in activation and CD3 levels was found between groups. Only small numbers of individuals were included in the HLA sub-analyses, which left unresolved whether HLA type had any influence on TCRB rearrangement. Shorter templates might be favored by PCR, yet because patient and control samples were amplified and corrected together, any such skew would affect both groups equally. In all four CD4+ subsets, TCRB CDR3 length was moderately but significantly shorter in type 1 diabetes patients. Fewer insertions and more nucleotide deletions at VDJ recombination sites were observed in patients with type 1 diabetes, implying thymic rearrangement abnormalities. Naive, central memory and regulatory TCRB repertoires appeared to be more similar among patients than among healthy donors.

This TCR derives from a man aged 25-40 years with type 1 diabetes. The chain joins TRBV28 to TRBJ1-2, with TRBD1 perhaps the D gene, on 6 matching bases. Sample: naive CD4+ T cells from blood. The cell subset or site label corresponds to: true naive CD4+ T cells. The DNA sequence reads TGTGCCAGCAGTCCATCCGGGACTCGGGGGCTCTATGGCTACACCTTC. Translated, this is CASSPSGTRGLYGYTF.